The T cell receptor (beta chain) under discussion was sequenced for a study of cytomegalovirus exposure and HLA in healthy donors. Findings and caveats of the study: Presence/absence analyses took donor sequencing depth as roughly uniform.

It was with 60 Vbeta and 13 Jbeta primers that the PCR ran. Clones were read by immunoSEQ multiplex PCR, and TCRdb kept only the in-frame ones, dropping some. The sample consists of roughly 110,000 clones, about two thirds of them appearing once. This clone occurred once. Its target is unknown. Losses at the gene ends were 4 bases for V and 5 bases for J; bases not matched to a gene: 9. There are 15 residues in the CDR3. Germline values: CDR1 SGHDT, CDR2 YYEEEE. The chain has TRBV5-6 and TRBJ2-7; TRBD1 aligns across 10 bases. This receptor was obtained from a boy younger than 18 in good health and CMV-seronegative. Sequencing was done on a sample of PBMCs. The CDR3, as DNA: TGTGCCAGCAGCCGGGACAGGGGCCTCTCTGACGAGCAGTACTTC. This translates into CASSRDRGLSDEQYF.